A selection of T cell receptor beta chains follows, all from one sample in a study of shared T cell receptors in the human thymus. Clones were sequenced by immunoSEQ multiplex PCR, and TCRdb holds only the in-frame ones, with some missing. Here the sample spans hundreds of thousands of clones, around 87% being singletons. The sample also formed part of further work on human thymus T cells.

Input material: thymocytes. These receptors all stem from a boy in the first two years of life with a congenital heart defect. Both conserved end residues are part of each CDR3. The D gene is left open where the match is weak. Only some rows state a clone size, as once, few, many or a class for expanded clones.

J gene: TRBJ1-5
D gene: .
CDR3 length: 19
V gene: TRBV2
clone size: few
CDR3 DNA: TGTGCCAGCAGCCCCCGGGGACACAGGGAGAGATATAGCAATCAGCCCCAGCATTTT
CDR3 protein: CASSPRGHRERYSNQPQHF

J gene: TRBJ2-5
D gene: TRBD1
CDR3 length: 16
V gene: TRBV7-3
clone size: .
CDR3 DNA: TGTGCCAGCAGACCAACTGACCGGGACAGGAAAGAGACCCAGTACTTC
CDR3 protein: CASRPTDRDRKETQYF

J gene: TRBJ2-1
D gene: TRBD1
CDR3 length: 17
V gene: TRBV28
clone size: .
CDR3 DNA: TGTGCCAGCAGTTTCGGGACAGACAGGGGGCTAGTCTATGAGCAGTTCTTC
CDR3 protein: CASSFGTDRGLVYEQFF

J gene: TRBJ2-3
D gene: .
CDR3 length: 13
V gene: TRBV2
clone size: .
CDR3 DNA: TGTGCCAGCATTCCGGGAACCCCAGATACGCAGTATTTT
CDR3 protein: CASIPGTPDTQYF

J gene: TRBJ2-2
D gene: .
CDR3 length: 15
V gene: TRBV27
clone size: .
CDR3 DNA: TGTGCCAGCAGTTTACGGGAAGGAGAGACCGGGGAGCTGTTTTTT
CDR3 protein: CASSLREGETGELFF

J gene: TRBJ1-2
D gene: TRBD1
CDR3 length: 13
V gene: TRBV5-6
clone size: .
CDR3 DNA: TGTGCCAGCACCTCGGACAGGGACTATGGCTACACCTTC
CDR3 protein: CASTSDRDYGYTF

J gene: TRBJ1-1
D gene: TRBD1
CDR3 length: 15
V gene: TRBV15
clone size: .
CDR3 DNA: TGTGCCACCAGAAGAAACCGGGACAGGACCACTGAAGCTTTCTTT
CDR3 protein: CATRRNRDRTTEAFF

J gene: TRBJ1-6
D gene: TRBD1
CDR3 length: 16
V gene: TRBV28
clone size: .
CDR3 DNA: TGTGCCAGCGAGACAGGGGGTGTTTCGCTTAATTCACCCCTCCACTTT
CDR3 protein: CASETGGVSLNSPLHF

J gene: TRBJ2-2
D gene: TRBD2
CDR3 length: 17
V gene: TRBV7-2
clone size: .
CDR3 DNA: TGTGCCAGCAGCTTACCCCCAGCGGGATCAGACACCGGGGAGCTGTTTTTT
CDR3 protein: CASSLPPAGSDTGELFF

J gene: TRBJ2-7
D gene: .
CDR3 length: 16
V gene: TRBV7-9
clone size: .
CDR3 DNA: TGTGCCAGCAGCTTAGATGTGGCGGACACGATCTACGAGCAGTACTTC
CDR3 protein: CASSLDVADTIYEQYF

J gene: TRBJ1-4
D gene: .
CDR3 length: 18
V gene: TRBV5-1
clone size: .
CDR3 DNA: TGCGCCAGCAGCTTACCATCTCCGGGACAACCGACTAATGAAAAACTGTTTTTT
CDR3 protein: CASSLPSPGQPTNEKLFF

J gene: TRBJ1-5
D gene: TRBD1
CDR3 length: 18
V gene: TRBV15
clone size: .
CDR3 DNA: TGTGCCACCAGCAGATCCCCGTACGACAGGGATAGCAATCAGCCCCAGCATTTT
CDR3 protein: CATSRSPYDRDSNQPQHF

J gene: TRBJ2-5
D gene: TRBD1
CDR3 length: 15
V gene: TRBV9
clone size: .
CDR3 DNA: TGTGCCAGCAGCCCCGCCGGGACAGGGGCTGAGACCCAGTACTTC
CDR3 protein: CASSPAGTGAETQYF

J gene: TRBJ2-5
D gene: TRBD2
CDR3 length: 18
V gene: TRBV5-4
clone size: .
CDR3 DNA: TGTGCCAGCAGCTTGGGTCCTAGCGGGGGGGTTTTGATGGAGACCCAGTACTTC
CDR3 protein: CASSLGPSGGVLMETQYF

J gene: TRBJ2-7
D gene: .
CDR3 length: 14
V gene: TRBV4-3
clone size: .
CDR3 DNA: TGCGCCAGCAGCCAAGACGACAGACCTCTCGAGCAGTACTTC
CDR3 protein: CASSQDDRPLEQYF

J gene: TRBJ1-3
D gene: .
CDR3 length: 18
V gene: TRBV18
clone size: .
CDR3 DNA: TGTGCCAGCTCACCACGAGAGAATGCAGGGCCCTCTGGAAACACCATATATTTT
CDR3 protein: CASSPRENAGPSGNTIYF

J gene: TRBJ2-7
D gene: .
CDR3 length: 15
V gene: TRBV6-6
clone size: .
CDR3 DNA: TGTGCCAGCAGTTACGTGAGCGCACACTCCTACGAGCAGTACTTC
CDR3 protein: CASSYVSAHSYEQYF

J gene: TRBJ2-7
D gene: .
CDR3 length: 15
V gene: TRBV19
clone size: .
CDR3 DNA: TGTGCCAGTAGCTCAGACCGCAGCGGACCCTACGAGCAGTACTTC
CDR3 protein: CASSSDRSGPYEQYF

J gene: TRBJ2-7
D gene: TRBD1
CDR3 length: 16
V gene: TRBV4-2
clone size: few
CDR3 DNA: TGTGCCAGCAGCCAAGATAGGGGACAGGGCCCCTACGAGCAGTACTTC
CDR3 protein: CASSQDRGQGPYEQYF

J gene: TRBJ2-3
D gene: .
CDR3 length: 15
V gene: TRBV6-1
clone size: .
CDR3 DNA: TGTGCCAGCAGTGGGGCAAGCGGCCGGGGAGATACGCAGTATTTT
CDR3 protein: CASSGASGRGDTQYF

J gene: TRBJ2-7
D gene: .
CDR3 length: 15
V gene: TRBV7-6
clone size: .
CDR3 DNA: TGTGCCAGCAGCCCTTCGACAGGTTCCTCCTACGAGCAGTACTTC
CDR3 protein: CASSPSTGSSYEQYF

J gene: TRBJ2-7
D gene: .
CDR3 length: 16
V gene: TRBV7-2
clone size: .
CDR3 DNA: TGTGCCAGCAGCTTAGTTACTCGGGACACCAACTACGAGCAGTACTTC
CDR3 protein: CASSLVTRDTNYEQYF

J gene: TRBJ1-4
D gene: .
CDR3 length: 12
V gene: TRBV4-3
clone size: once
CDR3 DNA: TGCGCCAGCAGCCAAGAGCCAGGCAGACTGTTTTTT
CDR3 protein: CASSQEPGRLFF

J gene: TRBJ2-3
D gene: TRBD2
CDR3 length: 19
V gene: TRBV11-1
clone size: .
CDR3 DNA: TGTGCCAGCAGCTTAAGGCTAGCGGGGGGGATTTGGGGCACAGATACGCAGTATTTT
CDR3 protein: CASSLRLAGGIWGTDTQYF

J gene: TRBJ2-2
D gene: .
CDR3 length: 14
V gene: TRBV28
clone size: few
CDR3 DNA: TGTGCCAGCAGTTTATCTTTAAACACCGGGGAGCTGTTTTTT
CDR3 protein: CASSLSLNTGELFF

J gene: TRBJ2-3
D gene: .
CDR3 length: 13
V gene: TRBV6-5
clone size: few
CDR3 DNA: TGTGCCAGCAGTTACGAGGCGCAAGATACGCAGTATTTT
CDR3 protein: CASSYEAQDTQYF

J gene: TRBJ2-7
D gene: TRBD1
CDR3 length: 14
V gene: TRBV19
clone size: .
CDR3 DNA: TGTGCCAGTAGTATTTCGGGACAGAACTACGAGCAGTACTTC
CDR3 protein: CASSISGQNYEQYF

J gene: TRBJ1-2
D gene: .
CDR3 length: 14
V gene: TRBV4-3
clone size: .
CDR3 DNA: TGCGTCAGCAGCCGGGTACAGGGAACCTATGGCTACACCTTC
CDR3 protein: CVSSRVQGTYGYTF

J gene: TRBJ1-1
D gene: TRBD1
CDR3 length: 14
V gene: TRBV10-3
clone size: .
CDR3 DNA: TGTGCCACCAGGGGGCCGAACAAGTACGGTGAAGCTTTCTTT
CDR3 protein: CATRGPNKYGEAFF

J gene: TRBJ2-5
D gene: .
CDR3 length: 12
V gene: TRBV6-5
clone size: .
CDR3 DNA: TGTGCCAGCAGTAGCCCCCCGGAGACCCAGTACTTC
CDR3 protein: CASSSPPETQYF

J gene: TRBJ1-1
D gene: TRBD1
CDR3 length: 15
V gene: TRBV2
clone size: .
CDR3 DNA: TGTGCCAGCAGTCCCGGGACAGGATCGGCCACTGAAGCTTTCTTT
CDR3 protein: CASSPGTGSATEAFF

J gene: TRBJ1-1
D gene: .
CDR3 length: 15
V gene: TRBV29-1
clone size: .
CDR3 DNA: TGCAGCGTTGAAGACTCAGGGGCGGGGAACACTGAAGCTTTCTTT
CDR3 protein: CSVEDSGAGNTEAFF

J gene: TRBJ1-2
D gene: TRBD1
CDR3 length: 15
V gene: TRBV7-6
clone size: .
CDR3 DNA: TGTGCCAGCAGCTTAGAAGCAGGGGGCAACTATGGCTACACCTTC
CDR3 protein: CASSLEAGGNYGYTF

J gene: TRBJ1-2
D gene: .
CDR3 length: 10
V gene: TRBV20-1
clone size: .
CDR3 DNA: TGCAGTGCCCTTACTCCCGGCTACACCTTC
CDR3 protein: CSALTPGYTF

J gene: TRBJ2-2
D gene: .
CDR3 length: 15
V gene: TRBV12-5
clone size: .
CDR3 DNA: TGTGCTAGTGGTTTGTCCCTAGGGGGAACCGGGGAGCTGTTTTTT
CDR3 protein: CASGLSLGGTGELFF

J gene: TRBJ2-4
D gene: TRBD1
CDR3 length: 19
V gene: TRBV4-1
clone size: .
CDR3 DNA: TGCGCCAGCAGCCGACTCAGGCCCGGACAGGCACTAGCCAAAAACATTCAGTACTTC
CDR3 protein: CASSRLRPGQALAKNIQYF

J gene: TRBJ2-1
D gene: .
CDR3 length: 15
V gene: TRBV15
clone size: .
CDR3 DNA: TGTGCCACCAGTAATTCAGTAGCACCCTACAATGAGCAGTTCTTC
CDR3 protein: CATSNSVAPYNEQFF

J gene: TRBJ2-1
D gene: TRBD2
CDR3 length: 16
V gene: TRBV4-3
clone size: .
CDR3 DNA: TGCGCCAGCAGCCTAACGGGACTAGCGGGAGGTAGTGAGCAGTTCTTC
CDR3 protein: CASSLTGLAGGSEQFF

J gene: TRBJ1-5
D gene: .
CDR3 length: 16
V gene: TRBV19
clone size: few
CDR3 DNA: TGTGCCAGTAGTATTAACAGGGCAGGGGGCAATCAGCCCCAGCATTTT
CDR3 protein: CASSINRAGGNQPQHF

J gene: TRBJ2-7
D gene: .
CDR3 length: 23
V gene: TRBV10-2
clone size: .
CDR3 DNA: TGCGCCAGCAGTGAGTCTTGGGTCCGGAGAAGAAGCTTCAACCTAGGCCTAGCGTGGGAGCAGTACTTC
CDR3 protein: CASSESWVRRRSFNLGLAWEQYF

J gene: TRBJ1-1
D gene: .
CDR3 length: 16
V gene: TRBV7-9
clone size: .
CDR3 DNA: TGTGCCAGCAGCCGTTCGGGAGGAGATCGTAACACTGAAGCTTTCTTT
CDR3 protein: CASSRSGGDRNTEAFF

J gene: TRBJ2-7
D gene: TRBD2
CDR3 length: 16
V gene: TRBV4-1
clone size: .
CDR3 DNA: TGCGCCAGCAGCAAAGCAGAGGAGCGGGGCTCCTACGAGCAGTACTTC
CDR3 protein: CASSKAEERGSYEQYF

J gene: TRBJ2-7
D gene: .
CDR3 length: 12
V gene: TRBV5-6
clone size: .
CDR3 DNA: TGTGCCAGCAGCTTGTTCGCGTACGAGCAGTACTTC
CDR3 protein: CASSLFAYEQYF

J gene: TRBJ1-5
D gene: .
CDR3 length: 11
V gene: TRBV20-1
clone size: .
CDR3 DNA: TGCAGTGCCACAAGGGGGCAGCCCCAGCATTTT
CDR3 protein: CSATRGQPQHF

J gene: TRBJ2-3
D gene: .
CDR3 length: 13
V gene: TRBV18
clone size: .
CDR3 DNA: TGTGCCAGCTCACCGACGGGGACAGATACGCAGTATTTT
CDR3 protein: CASSPTGTDTQYF